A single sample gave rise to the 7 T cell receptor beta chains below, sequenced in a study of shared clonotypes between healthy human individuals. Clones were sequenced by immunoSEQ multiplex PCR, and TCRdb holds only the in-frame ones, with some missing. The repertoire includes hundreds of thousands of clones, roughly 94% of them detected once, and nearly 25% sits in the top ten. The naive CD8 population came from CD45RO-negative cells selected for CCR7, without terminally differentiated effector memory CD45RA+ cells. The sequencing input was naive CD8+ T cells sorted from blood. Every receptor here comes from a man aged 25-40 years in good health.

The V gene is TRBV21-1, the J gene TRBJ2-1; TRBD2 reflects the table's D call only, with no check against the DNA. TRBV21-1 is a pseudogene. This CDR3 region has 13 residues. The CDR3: CASSLAGVVEQFF. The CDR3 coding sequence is TGTGCCAGCAGCCTAGCGGGAGTTGTGGAGCAGTTCTTC.

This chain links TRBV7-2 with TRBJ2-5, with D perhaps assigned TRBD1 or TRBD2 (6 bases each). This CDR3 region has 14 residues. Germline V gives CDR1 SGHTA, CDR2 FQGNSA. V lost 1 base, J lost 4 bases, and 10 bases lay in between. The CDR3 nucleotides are TGTGCCAGCAGCTTAGAAAGGGGGGTAGAGACCCAGTACTTC. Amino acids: CASSLERGVETQYF.

The CDR3: CASSQENSPKYEQYF. The CDR3 bases are TGCGCCAGCAGCCAAGAGAACAGCCCTAAGTACGAGCAGTACTTC. The V gene is TRBV4-3, the J gene TRBJ2-7, with D unclear. Germline CDR1 LGHNA, CDR2 YSLEER. This CDR3 region has 15 residues. Trimming took 0 bases from V and 4 from J, leaving 13 bases between them.

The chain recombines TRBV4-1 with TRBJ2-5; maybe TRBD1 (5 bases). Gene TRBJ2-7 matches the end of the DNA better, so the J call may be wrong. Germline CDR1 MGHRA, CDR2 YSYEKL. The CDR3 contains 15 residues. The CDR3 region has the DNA TGCGCCAGCAGCCAATCCTGGGCAGGGACCTACGAGCAGTACTTC. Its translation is CASSQSWAGTYEQYF.

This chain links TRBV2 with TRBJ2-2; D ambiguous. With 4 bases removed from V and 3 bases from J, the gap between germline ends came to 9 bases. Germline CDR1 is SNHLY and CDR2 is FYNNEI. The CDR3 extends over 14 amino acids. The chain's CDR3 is CASSVAQHTGELFF. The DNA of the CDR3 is TGTGCCAGCAGTGTGGCGCAGCACACCGGGGAGCTGTTTTTT.

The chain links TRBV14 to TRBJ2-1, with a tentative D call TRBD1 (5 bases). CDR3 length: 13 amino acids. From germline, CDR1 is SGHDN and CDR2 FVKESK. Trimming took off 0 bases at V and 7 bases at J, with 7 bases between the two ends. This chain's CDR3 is CASSQEGRNEQFF. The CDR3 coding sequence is TGTGCCAGCAGCCAAGAGGGGCGGAATGAGCAGTTCTTC.

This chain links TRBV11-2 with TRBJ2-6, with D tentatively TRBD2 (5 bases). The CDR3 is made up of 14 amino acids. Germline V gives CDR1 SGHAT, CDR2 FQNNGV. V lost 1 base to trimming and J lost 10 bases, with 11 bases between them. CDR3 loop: CASSLVDSENVLTF. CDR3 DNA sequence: TGTGCCAGCAGCTTAGTGGATAGCGAGAACGTCCTGACTTTC.